The clone carrying this TCR beta chain was recorded a few times. These data are taken from a study of response to subunit inactivated influenza vaccine. There are 11 residues in the CDR3. The trim removed 6 bases at V and 7 bases at J, leaving 4 bases unmatched. Germline CDR1 SQVTM, CDR2 ANQGSEA. From the RT-PCR reads, TCRdb called clonotypes with MiXCR, one entry per CDR3 protein. The sample consists of some 570,000 distinct CDR3 sequences, approximately 10% of them appearing once. The same data also contributed to another study, on T cells expressing NK-cell markers. Per that paper: As the method of synthesis, 5'RACE template switching with UMIs yielded TCR beta cDNA. The sorts in several experiments were restricted to alpha-beta TCR T cells by an anti-gamma-delta TCR antibody. Four donors' CD3+CD56-NKG2C+ cells were dominated by the same clonotypes.

The specimen comprised PBMCs from blood, sampled on the day of vaccination. The clonotype was recovered from a middle-aged man who received an inactivated influenza vaccine. The rearrangement joins TRBV29-1 to TRBJ2-5, with 8 positions matching TRBD1. CDR3: CSVVTGGTQYF. The CDR3 bases are TGCAGCGTAGTTACAGGGGGGACCCAGTACTTC.